This TCR beta chain was obtained from a study of cytomegalovirus exposure and HLA in healthy donors. Each of the donors was a healthy bone marrow donor. As for this clone: Its specificity is not known.

Primers for the PCR totalled 60 Vbeta and 13 Jbeta. Profiling relied on immunoSEQ multiplex PCR, and the TCRdb table lists in-frame clones only, not all of them. The data show 150,000 to 200,000 clones, approximately 80% seen once. V lost 5 bases and J lost 5; bases outside the gene matches: 8. The CDR3 has 14 amino acids. CDR1 LNHDA and CDR2 SQIVND come from the germline V gene (reference sequence). Overall study results and limits: A further, later analysis showed that HLA-associated TCR beta chains (compared with equally common others) were more clonally expanded.

The sample was PBMCs. The sequence came from a woman aged 18-30 years in good health and CMV-seronegative. This chain links TRBV19 with TRBJ1-2, with 7 bases identical to TRBD1. As DNA, the CDR3 is TGTGCCAGTAGTCTCGGGACAGCGATTTATGGCTACACCTTC. Translating it yields CASSLGTAIYGYTF. The entire variable domain, with the rest obtained from reference TRBV19 and TRBJ1-2, is as follows: DGGITQSPKYLFRKEGQNVTLSCEQNLNHDAMYWYRQDPGQGLRLIYYSQIVNDFQKGDIAEGYSVSREKKESFPLTVTSAQKNPTAFYLCASSLGTAIYGYTFGSGTRLTVV.